The rows below give T cell receptor beta chains drawn from one sample of a study of blood T cell repertoires in COVID-19. The method was immunoSEQ multiplex PCR; TCRdb's version includes in-frame clones alone and lacks a portion of them. The sample lists tens of thousands of clones; 85% to 95% were seen once. The sequenced sample consisted of peripheral blood. The receptor source for this set is a human donor with active COVID-19. The donor label of this sample is uncertain. Both conserved end residues are part of each CDR3. Each record gives: CDR3 DNA, CDR3 protein, J gene, clone size, D gene, V gene. D genes are given only for firm matches. A clone size is listed for some rows: how often the clone was seen (once, few, many), or a class if it is expanded.

TGTGCCAGCAGTGATTTTAGCGGGAGTCCAGATACGCAGTATTTT,CASSDFSGSPDTQYF,TRBJ2-3,-,TRBD2,TRBV28
TGCGCCAGCAGCCGGAGCGGCTCCTACAATGAGCAGTTCTTC,CASSRSGSYNEQFF,TRBJ2-1,-,-,TRBV5-1
TGTGCCAGCAGTGAAGGGGCCTATAGTATGTCGAAATACGAGCAGTACTTC,CASSEGAYSMSKYEQYF,TRBJ2-7,-,-,TRBV6-1
TGTGCCAGCTCAGCCCTCTCGAGAGCCTACGAGCAGTACTTC,CASSALSRAYEQYF,TRBJ2-7,-,-,TRBV18
TGTGCCAGCAGCTTAACTCAGGGTAATGGAAACACCATATATTTT,CASSLTQGNGNTIYF,TRBJ1-3,once,-,TRBV7-9
TGTGCCAGCAGTTTGGAGAGGATGAACACTGAAGCTTTCTTT,CASSLERMNTEAFF,TRBJ1-1,-,-,TRBV28
TGTGCCAGCAGCTCGCAGGCAGGGAATGGCTACACCTTC,CASSSQAGNGYTF,TRBJ1-2,-,-,TRBV11-2
TGTGCCAGCAGCCTACTAAGGACAGGGGGGAGCTCCTACGAGCAGTACTTC,CASSLLRTGGSSYEQYF,TRBJ2-7,-,TRBD1,TRBV7-8
TGTGCCAGCAGCTTAGATGTGGCAAATACGCAGTATTTT,CASSLDVANTQYF,TRBJ2-3,-,-,TRBV11-3
TGTGCCACCAGTGATTTGGGGACTAGGGATACGCAGTATTTT,CATSDLGTRDTQYF,TRBJ2-3,once,TRBD2,TRBV24-1
TGTGCCAGCAGCTCGGGGACTGCTCCTTACGAGCAGTACTTC,CASSSGTAPYEQYF,TRBJ2-7,-,-,TRBV7-9
TGTGCCAGCTTCCCCGGGGGGAACACTGAAGCTTTCTTT,CASFPGGNTEAFF,TRBJ1-1,-,-,TRBV28
TGTGCCATCAGCGAGCGAGAGACCCAGTACTTC,CAISERETQYF,TRBJ2-5,-,-,TRBV6-2/TRBV6-3
TGTGCCATCAGGGAGGATTCGGGAGAGCAGTTCTTC,CAIREDSGEQFF,TRBJ2-1,-,-,TRBV10-3
TGTGCCAGCAGCCCCGTTTCTCAGGGTATCTCCTACAATGAGCAGTTCTTC,CASSPVSQGISYNEQFF,TRBJ2-1,once,-,TRBV3-1/TRBV3-2
TGTGCCAGCAGTACACAGGGCTTCGCAGATACGCAGTATTTT,CASSTQGFADTQYF,TRBJ2-3,-,-,TRBV6-5
TGCAGCGTTGGACTAGCGTACACAGATACGCAGTATTTT,CSVGLAYTDTQYF,TRBJ2-3,-,TRBD2,TRBV29-1
TGCGCCAGCAGCCCCAGACAGGGCTACGAGCAGTACTTC,CASSPRQGYEQYF,TRBJ2-7,-,TRBD1,TRBV5-1
TGTGCCAGCAGCCCAAGGGGGGGGCCACTCGAGCAGTACTTC,CASSPRGGPLEQYF,TRBJ2-7,-,-,TRBV3-1/TRBV3-2
TGTGCCAGTAGTGTTCCGAGCACAGATACGCAGTATTTT,CASSVPSTDTQYF,TRBJ2-3,-,-,TRBV19
TGTGCCAGCAGCGGGGGGACAGGGCTATACAATGAGCAGTTCTTC,CASSGGTGLYNEQFF,TRBJ2-1,-,TRBD1,TRBV9
TGCAGCGTTCGCGGCCAGACCTCTGGGGCCAACGTCCTGACTTTC,CSVRGQTSGANVLTF,TRBJ2-6,-,-,TRBV29-1
TGTGCCAGCGGGCGGGGTATCCCAGATACGCAGTATTTT,CASGRGIPDTQYF,TRBJ2-3,once,-,TRBV6-5
TGTGCCAGCAGCTTAGTAGCAGGGTCCGACGAGCAGTACTTC,CASSLVAGSDEQYF,TRBJ2-7,-,-,TRBV11-3
TGTGCCAGTCGTACCCCGGGACAGGGATTCACCGGGGAGCTGTTTTTT,CASRTPGQGFTGELFF,TRBJ2-2,-,TRBD1,TRBV19
TGCAGCGTTGAAGAATTGAGGGGCGGGGGCACAGATACGCAGTATTTT,CSVEELRGGGTDTQYF,TRBJ2-3,-,-,TRBV29-1
TGTGCCAGCAGCCATTTAGTTGTGGGACAGGGCTACACCTTC,CASSHLVVGQGYTF,TRBJ1-2,-,TRBD1,TRBV14
TGTGCCAGCAGCCCCCGGGACAGCCCGAACACCGGGGAGCTGTTTTTT,CASSPRDSPNTGELFF,TRBJ2-2,-,TRBD1,TRBV9
TGTGCCAGCAGCGGACTAGCGGGGGGGTTAAGCTCCTACGAGCAGTACTTC,CASSGLAGGLSSYEQYF,TRBJ2-7,-,TRBD2,TRBV4-2
TGTGCCAGCACCGTAGGACAGGGGGACGGCTACACCTTC,CASTVGQGDGYTF,TRBJ1-2,-,TRBD1,TRBV28
TGTGCCAGCAGCTCTTGGACTAGCGGGGGAGATACGCAGTATTTT,CASSSWTSGGDTQYF,TRBJ2-3,-,TRBD2,TRBV7-2
TGTGCCAGCAGCTCCGGGGGGGCCTACACAGATACGCAGTATTTT,CASSSGGAYTDTQYF,TRBJ2-3,-,TRBD2,TRBV5-4
TGTGCCAGCAGCTTAGGATCAGGGGTTCGGACTAATGAAAAACTGTTTTTT,CASSLGSGVRTNEKLFF,TRBJ1-4,few,-,TRBV7-9
TGTGCCAGCAGTTCCCGGACTAGCGGGGAGTTCCCCTACGAGCAGTACTTC,CASSSRTSGEFPYEQYF,TRBJ2-7,-,TRBD2,TRBV28
TGTGCCAGCAGCTCCCCGACTAGCAGCCAAGAGACCCAGTACTTC,CASSSPTSSQETQYF,TRBJ2-5,-,TRBD2,TRBV11-3
TGTGCCAGCAGTTCCCCCGCGACTAGCTGGGGGGGGAAAGAGACCCAGTACTTC,CASSSPATSWGGKETQYF,TRBJ2-5,-,TRBD2,TRBV27
TGTGCCAGCAGCTTAGAGTCGTCGGGCTCCTATAATTCACCCCTCCACTTT,CASSLESSGSYNSPLHF,TRBJ1-6,once,-,TRBV7-8
TGTGCCAGTAGCGTGACGGGGGGCGTTAGATCTGAAGCTTTCTTT,CASSVTGGVRSEAFF,TRBJ1-1,-,-,TRBV19
TGTGCCAGCACCTGGAGCTCCACAGATACGCAGTATTTT,CASTWSSTDTQYF,TRBJ2-3,-,-,TRBV12-3/TRBV12-4
TGTGCCAGCAGCCCAGAGTTAGTTGAGGTGTGGAAGGACTCCTACAATGAGCAGTTCTTC,CASSPELVEVWKDSYNEQFF,TRBJ2-1,once,-,TRBV3-1/TRBV3-2
TGTGCCACCAGTGATGCGGCGAGGGCGTCCTACAATGAGCAGTTCTTC,CATSDAARASYNEQFF,TRBJ2-1,-,-,TRBV24-1
TGTGCCGCGGGAAGGGGCAATCAGCCCCAGCATTTT,CAAGRGNQPQHF,TRBJ1-5,-,-,TRBV12-3/TRBV12-4
TGTGCCAGCAGTAACAGTGTCGATGAGCAGTTCTTC,CASSNSVDEQFF,TRBJ2-1,-,-,TRBV6-4
TGTGCCAGCAGCTCACGAGCGGAGCCTTCCTACGAGCAGTACTTC,CASSSRAEPSYEQYF,TRBJ2-7,-,-,TRBV5-4
TGTGCCAGCAGCTCCCAGGTCCACGAGCAGTACTTC,CASSSQVHEQYF,TRBJ2-7,-,-,TRBV7-9
TGTGCCAGCAGTTTCGGCGAGCAGTACTTC,CASSFGEQYF,TRBJ2-7,-,-,TRBV28
TGCGCCAGCAACATGGGGACATATTCCTCCTACGAGCAGTACTTC,CASNMGTYSSYEQYF,TRBJ2-7,-,-,TRBV5-1
TGTGCCAGCAGCGCGGGGGGCAATAGCAATCAGCCCCAGCATTTT,CASSAGGNSNQPQHF,TRBJ1-5,-,-,TRBV3-1/TRBV3-2
TGTGCCAGCAGTACGGGACAGGGCACAGATACGCAGTATTTT,CASSTGQGTDTQYF,TRBJ2-3,-,TRBD1,TRBV6-5
TGTGCCAGCAGCTTAGATAGCGGGAGGGCCAATGAGCAGTTCTTC,CASSLDSGRANEQFF,TRBJ2-1,-,TRBD2,TRBV7-8
TGTGCCAGCAGTTCAAGTGGACAGGGGGGTTGGGAGACCCAGTACTTC,CASSSSGQGGWETQYF,TRBJ2-5,-,TRBD1,TRBV28
TGTGCCAGCAGTTTTCTACAGGGGGGGGTCAATGAGCAGTTCTTC,CASSFLQGGVNEQFF,TRBJ2-1,-,-,TRBV28
TGTGCCAGCAGCCTCGGGGGGAGCTCCTACGAGCAGTACTTC,CASSLGGSSYEQYF,TRBJ2-7,-,TRBD2,TRBV3-1/TRBV3-2
TGTGCCAGCAGTCTCTCGAATAGCGGGCAATACAATGAGCAGTTCTTC,CASSLSNSGQYNEQFF,TRBJ2-1,once,TRBD2,TRBV27
TGTGCCAGCAGTTATGGAGGCGAGCAGTACTTC,CASSYGGEQYF,TRBJ2-7,-,-,TRBV6-2/TRBV6-3
TGTGCCAGCAGTGACGGCCGGGACAGCACTCTCTCTGGAAACACCATATATTTT,CASSDGRDSTLSGNTIYF,TRBJ1-3,-,TRBD1,TRBV2
TGTGCCATCAGTGAGAGACCCGAGGCCGATGAGCAGTTCTTC,CAISERPEADEQFF,TRBJ2-1,-,-,TRBV10-3
TGTGCCAGCAGCCCCGGACTAGCGGGCTCCTACAATGAGCAGTTCTTC,CASSPGLAGSYNEQFF,TRBJ2-1,-,TRBD2,TRBV7-8